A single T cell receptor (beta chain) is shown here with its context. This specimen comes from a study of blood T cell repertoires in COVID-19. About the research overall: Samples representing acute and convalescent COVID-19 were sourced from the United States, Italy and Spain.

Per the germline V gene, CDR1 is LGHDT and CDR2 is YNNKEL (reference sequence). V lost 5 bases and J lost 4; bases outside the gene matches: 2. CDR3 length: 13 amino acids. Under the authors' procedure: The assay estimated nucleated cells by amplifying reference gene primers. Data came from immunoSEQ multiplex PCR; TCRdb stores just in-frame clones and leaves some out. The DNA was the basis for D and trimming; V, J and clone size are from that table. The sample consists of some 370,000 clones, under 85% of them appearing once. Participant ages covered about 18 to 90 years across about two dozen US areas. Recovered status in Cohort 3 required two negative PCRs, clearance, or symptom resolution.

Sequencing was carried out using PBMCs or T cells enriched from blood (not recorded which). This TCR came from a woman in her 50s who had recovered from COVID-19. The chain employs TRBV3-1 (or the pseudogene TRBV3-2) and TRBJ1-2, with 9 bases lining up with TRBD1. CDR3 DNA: TGTGCCAGCAGCGGGACAGGGTTCTATGGCTACACCTTC. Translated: CASSGTGFYGYTF.